The 18 T cell receptor beta chains below all came from one sample that was sequenced in a study of T cells in Graves' hyperthyroidism and ophthalmopathy. TCR beta CDR3 region amplification was performed from RNA transcripts. Primed by the HTBI set, a first-round RT-PCR was run on the TCR CDR3. TCRdb independently ran MiXCR on the multiplex PCR reads; one entry per CDR3 protein. The sample yields about 560,000 distinct CDR3 sequences, over 15% seen once. The sequencing sample was made of blood. Every receptor here comes from a woman aged 18-29 years with Graves' hyperthyroidism.

This clonotype was seen repeatedly, ten times or more. This chain joins TRBV7-9 and TRBJ2-5; TRBD1 aligns across 7 bases. After removal of 4 bases from V and 1 base from J, the junction contained 3 bases not matched to a gene. Germline CDR1 is SEHNR and CDR2 is FQNEAQ (reference sequence). This CDR3 is built from 14 residues. CDR3 sequence: CASSSQGTQETQYF. For the CDR3, the DNA is TGTGCCAGCAGCTCACAGGGGACCCAAGAGACCCAGTACTTC.

This clonotype was found many times. The chain is built from TRBV6-5 and TRBJ2-7, with D unresolved. V lost 1 base and J lost 6, with 10 bases in between. The CDR3 loop spans 13 amino acids. Germline-derived CDR1 and CDR2 are MNHEY and SVGAGI. The CDR3 spells CASSYFQEREQYF. CDR3 nucleotides: TGTGCCAGCAGTTACTTTCAGGAACGCGAGCAGTACTTC.

This clonotype was found a few times. V is TRBV14 and J is TRBJ2-7, with TRBD2 matching over 8 bases. The CDR3 runs to 14 residues. The trim removed 2 bases at V and 4 bases at J, leaving 4 bases unmatched. CDR1 is SGHDN and CDR2 is FVKESK in the germline V gene. CDR3: CASSQFPGGYEQYF. For the CDR3, the DNA is TGTGCCAGCAGCCAATTCCCGGGGGGGTACGAGCAGTACTTC.

For this clonotype: The germline gene is not matched at one end of the junction; a read error may be the cause. V usage is TRBV7-2 and J usage is TRBJ2-3, with D possibly TRBD2 on 5 matching bases. CDR3 size: 19 residues. Germline loops: CDR1 SGHTA, CDR2 FQGNSA. Written as DNA, the CDR3 is TGTGCCAGCAGCTTAGAAATAGCGCGCGGGCCCCGTAGCATAGATACGCAGTATTTT. Amino acid sequence: CASSLEIARGPRSIDTQYF.

This clonotype was seen more than once but under ten times. The gene calls are TRBV15 and TRBJ2-4, with D possibly TRBD1 on 8 matching bases. The CDR3 extends over 15 amino acids. Germline lookup yields CDR1 LNHNV and CDR2 YYDKDF (reference sequence). Trimming took 0 bases from V and 7 from J, leaving 13 bases between them. The CDR3, as DNA: TGTGCCACCAGCAGAGATAACAGGGGGGGGAACATTCAGTACTTC. Its translation: CATSRDNRGGNIQYF.

The chain is built from TRBV5-1 and TRBJ2-5, with D hard to call. The CDR3 totals 14 residues. CDR1 is SGHRS and CDR2 is YFSETQ in the germline V gene. V was clipped by 2 bases and J by 2 bases, with 10 bases between them. The CDR3 sequence: CASSFAGFQETQYF. The CDR3 bases are TGCGCCAGCAGCTTTGCCGGGTTTCAAGAGACCCAGTACTTC. Complete variable domain (other parts from reference TRBV5-1 and TRBJ2-5): KAGVTQTPRYLIKTRGQQVTLSCSPISGHRSVSWYQQTPGQGLQFLFEYFSETQRNKGNFPGRFSGRQFSNSRSEMNVSTLELGDSALYLCASSFAGFQETQYFGPGTRLLVL.

Ten or more counts support this clonotype. The J gene is TRBJ2-7, the V gene TRBV3-1; maybe TRBD1 (6 bases). The CDR3 totals 13 residues. CDR1 is LGHDT and CDR2 is YNNKEL in the germline V gene (reference sequence). The germline V and J ends were trimmed by 1 base and 3 bases, with 7 bases remaining between them. The DNA of the CDR3 is TGTGCCAGCAGCCAAGCGGGACACTACGAGCAGTACTTC. Translated, it gives CASSQAGHYEQYF.

The rearrangement uses TRBV4-2 and TRBJ1-2, with 12 bases lining up with TRBD1. Germline V gene lookup returns CDR1 LGHNA and CDR2 YNFKEQ. There are 17 residues in the CDR3. V shed 2 bases, J shed 6 bases, and the junction held 10 bases outside the gene matches. The CDR3 loop is CASSQSGTGGLGDGYTF. Written as DNA, the CDR3 is TGTGCCAGCAGCCAATCCGGGACAGGGGGCTTGGGGGATGGCTACACCTTC.

This clonotype was recorded at least ten times. V is TRBV11-2 and J is TRBJ2-7; TRBD2 aligns across 7 bases. The ends lost 1 base at V and 6 bases at J; junction bases unmatched: 3. The CDR3 contains 13 residues. From germline, CDR1 is SGHAT and CDR2 FQNNGV. The CDR3 is CASSLGGGSEQYF. CDR3 DNA: TGTGCCAGCAGCTTAGGGGGGGGGAGCGAGCAGTACTTC.

This clonotype was detected a few times. The chain uses TRBV5-1 and TRBJ2-3, with 8 bases that match TRBD2. Germline V CDR1 and CDR2: SGHRS, YFSETQ. The CDR3 loop spans 18 amino acids. V lost 1 base and J lost 5; bases outside the gene matches: 15. The CDR3 loop reads CASSLRAGGLPRGDTQYF. CDR3 in DNA: TGCGCCAGCAGCTTGAGGGCGGGGGGCCTCCCGCGAGGAGATACGCAGTATTTT.

This clonotype turned up a few times. The chain is built from TRBV19 and TRBJ2-3; D perhaps matches TRBD2 (5 bases). Between the trimmed V and J ends, which lost 3 bases and 2 bases, there was a span of 12 bases. In germline, CDR1 is LNHDA, CDR2 SQIVND (reference sequence). The CDR3 is 15 amino acids. CDR3 DNA: TGTGCCAGTAGTATGGTAGCGTCTAACACAGATACGCAGTATTTT. It translates to CASSMVASNTDTQYF.

The chain links TRBV19 to TRBJ2-1; 12 nucleotides match TRBD1. The CDR3 contains 15 residues. Germline CDR1 is LNHDA and CDR2 is SQIVND (reference sequence). V lost 7 bases to trimming and J lost 7 bases; unmatched junction nucleotides: 8. In DNA form, the CDR3 reads TGTGCCAGTAAATGGGGACAGGGGGCGGGGAATGAGCAGTTCTTC. This sequence encodes CASKWGQGAGNEQFF.

Turning to this clonotype: A much more abundant neighbour one base away suggests this may be a read error. The chain is built from TRBV13 and TRBJ1-2, with D tentatively TRBD1 (5 bases). The CDR3 sequence is 13 residues long. Per the germline V gene, CDR1 is PRHDT and CDR2 is FYEKMQ (reference sequence). V lost 5 bases and J lost 6, with 13 bases in between. The CDR3 here is CASSRGRDHGYTF. For the CDR3, the DNA is TGTGCCAGCAGCCGCGGTCGGGACCATGGCTACACCTTC.

The chain combines TRBV20-1 with TRBJ2-7; TRBD2 agrees at 8 bases. The CDR3 sequence is 16 residues long. Germline V gives CDR1 DFQATT, CDR2 SNEGSKA (reference sequence). J gave up 3 bases and V 0 bases, and 10 bases lay outside the gene matches. CDR3 sequence: CSARDEIGGGNYEQYF. CDR3 nucleotides: TGCAGTGCTAGAGATGAAATTGGCGGGGGGAACTACGAGCAGTACTTC.

The J gene is TRBJ2-5, the V gene TRBV6-1; D unclear. CDR1 and CDR2 (germline): MNHNS, SASEGT. The CDR3 is made up of 13 amino acids. The V end lost 7 bases, the J end lost 2 bases, and 11 bases lay between the germline ends. In nucleotides, the CDR3 is TGTGCCAGCATAGACGGGCATCAAGAGACCCAGTACTTC. The encoded protein is CASIDGHQETQYF.

The table lists this clonotype with a few counts. The V call is TRBV19, the J call TRBJ1-3; D is ambiguous. The germline V gene encodes CDR1 LNHDA and CDR2 SQIVND (reference sequence). V lost 7 bases to trimming and J lost 1 base, with 17 bases between them. The CDR3 is 16 residues long. The CDR3 region is CASKLVALGSGNTIYF. The CDR3 DNA follows: TGTGCCAGTAAACTAGTTGCGCTTGGATCTGGAAACACCATATATTTT.

This clonotype was counted many times. The chain recombines TRBV11-3 with TRBJ2-3; TRBD2 might be the D (5 bases). The CDR3 sequence is 14 residues long. The germline V gene has CDR1 SGHNT and CDR2 YENEEA. Trimming pared 3 bases from V and 4 bases from J, leaving 11 bases between. CDR3 loop: CASSFRAGADTQYF. CDR3 DNA sequence: TGTGCCAGCAGCTTCAGAGCCGGGGCAGATACGCAGTATTTT.

Concerning this clonotype: A single base separates this from a much larger clone, so it may be a read error. The chain links TRBV3-1 to TRBJ2-1; D call uncertain. The CDR3 runs 12 residues. Germline CDR1 and CDR2: LGHDT and YNNKEL (reference sequence). CDR3 sequence: CASSFPENEQLF. CDR3 coding DNA: TGTGCCAGCAGCTTCCCTGAAAATGAGCAGCTCTTC.